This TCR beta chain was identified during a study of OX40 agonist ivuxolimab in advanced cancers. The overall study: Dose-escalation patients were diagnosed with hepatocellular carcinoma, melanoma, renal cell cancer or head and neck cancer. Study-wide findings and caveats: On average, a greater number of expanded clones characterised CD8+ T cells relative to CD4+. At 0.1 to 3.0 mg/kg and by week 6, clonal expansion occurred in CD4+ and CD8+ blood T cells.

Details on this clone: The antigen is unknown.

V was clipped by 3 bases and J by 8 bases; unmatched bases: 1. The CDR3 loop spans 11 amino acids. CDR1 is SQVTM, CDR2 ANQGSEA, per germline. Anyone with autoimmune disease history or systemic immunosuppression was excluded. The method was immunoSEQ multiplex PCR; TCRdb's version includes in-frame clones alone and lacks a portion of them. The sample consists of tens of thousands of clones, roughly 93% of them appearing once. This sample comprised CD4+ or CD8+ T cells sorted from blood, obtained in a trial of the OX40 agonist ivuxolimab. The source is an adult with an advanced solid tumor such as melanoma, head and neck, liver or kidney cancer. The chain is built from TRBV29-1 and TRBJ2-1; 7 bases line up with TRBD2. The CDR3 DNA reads TGCAGCGTTGATCGGGGGGATGAGCAGTTCTTC. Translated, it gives CSVDRGDEQFF.